This T cell receptor (beta chain) appears in the sequencing data of a study of patients and donors after allogeneic stem cell transplantation. This CDR3 is 14 amino acids long. Germline assignment: CDR1 SGHRS and CDR2 YFSETQ. The V end was cut by 1 base, the J end by 3 bases, with 10 bases between. TCRdb reprocessed the RT-PCR reads with MiXCR, giving one entry per CDR3 protein. This table holds approximately 31,000 distinct CDR3 sequences, 37% found once. This clonotype was counted at least ten times. The chain employs TRBV5-1 and TRBJ1-1; unclear D gene. This receptor was obtained from a human donor who was either an allogeneic HSCT recipient or a stem cell or donor lymphocyte infusion donor (not recorded which). It is not recorded whose cells these are; they may come from a transplant donor. Input material: blood, either unsorted or a sorted T cell fraction (not recorded which). CDR3 sequence: CASSLRGQDTEAFF. DNA of the CDR3: TGCGCCAGCAGCTTGAGAGGGCAGGACACTGAAGCTTTCTTT.